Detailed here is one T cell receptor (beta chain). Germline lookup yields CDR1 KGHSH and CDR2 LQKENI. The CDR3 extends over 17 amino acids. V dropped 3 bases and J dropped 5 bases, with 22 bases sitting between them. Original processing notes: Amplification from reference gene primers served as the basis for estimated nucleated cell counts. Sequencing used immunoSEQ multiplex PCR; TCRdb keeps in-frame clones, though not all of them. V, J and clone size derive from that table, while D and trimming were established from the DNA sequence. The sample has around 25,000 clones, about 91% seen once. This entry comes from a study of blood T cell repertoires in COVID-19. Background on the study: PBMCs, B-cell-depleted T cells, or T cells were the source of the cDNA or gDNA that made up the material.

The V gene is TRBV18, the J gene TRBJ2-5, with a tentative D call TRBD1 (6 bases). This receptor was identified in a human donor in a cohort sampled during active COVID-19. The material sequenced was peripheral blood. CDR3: CASSPRAFRLGAETQYF. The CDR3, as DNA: TGTGCCAGCTCACCTAGGGCCTTCCGGCTGGGGGCGGAGACCCAGTACTTC.